These 3 T cell receptor beta chains share one sample of origin, sequenced in a study of OX40 agonist ivuxolimab in advanced cancers. Measured with immunoSEQ multiplex PCR; TCRdb has only the in-frame clones, and not every one. The sample yields fewer than 75,000 clones, approximately 90% seen once. Sample: CD4+ or CD8+ T cells sorted from blood, taken in a trial of the OX40 agonist ivuxolimab. The receptors originated from an adult with an advanced solid tumor such as melanoma, head and neck, liver or kidney cancer.

CDR3: CAISGSGQGAVEQFF. CDR3 DNA: TGTGCCATCAGTGGCTCAGGACAGGGGGCGGTTGAGCAGTTCTTC. This chain joins TRBV10-3 and TRBJ2-1; TRBD1 aligns across 11 bases. V lost 4 bases and J lost 9; bases outside the gene matches: 8. The CDR3 has 15 residues. CDR1 ENHRY and CDR2 SYGVKD come from the germline V gene.

The chain links TRBV29-1 to TRBJ2-5, with D possibly TRBD2 on 5 matching bases. The J call is in doubt because the DNA end fits TRBJ2-7 better. In germline, CDR1 is SQVTM, CDR2 ANQGSEA. CDR3 length equals 11 residues. The CDR3 nucleotides read TGCAGCGTTGAACGAGGGATCGAGCAGTACTTC. It codes for CSVERGIEQYF.

This clone was detected once. This chain links TRBV7-3 with TRBJ1-1; D gene unclear. Per the germline V gene, CDR1 is SGHTA and CDR2 is FQGTGA. V was cut by 2 bases and J by 3 bases, with 13 bases left in between. This CDR3 is 15 amino acids long. The CDR3 region is CASSLWSREDTEAFF. The CDR3 DNA reads as TGTGCCAGCAGCTTATGGTCGAGGGAGGACACTGAAGCTTTCTTT.